The rows below give T cell receptor beta chains drawn from one sample of a study of blood T cells in healthy people across ages. One entry per CDR3 protein results from TCRdb running MiXCR on the 5' RACE reads. The table includes approximately 780,000 distinct CDR3 sequences, under 30% detected once. The same data also contributed to another study, on T cells of mothers and their children.

Sequenced material: blood. These receptors were taken from a boy younger than 18 in good health. The CDR3 runs from the conserved cysteine through the conserved F or W. A D gene is named only where the DNA matches it firmly. Clone size is shown for a subset of rows, as once, few, many or a class of expanded clone.

J: TRBJ2-2; D: TRBD1; V: TRBV29-1; size: -; CDR3: CSVEGHTAGGNTGELFF; DNA: TGCAGCGTTGAAGGTCATACGGCAGGGGGCAACACCGGGGAGCTGTTTTTT
J: TRBJ2-1; D: TRBD2; V: TRBV3-1; size: few; CDR3: CASSQGRTSGTFGQFF; DNA: TGTGCCAGCAGCCAAGGGAGAACTAGCGGAACCTTTGGGCAGTTCTTC
J: TRBJ2-5; D: -; V: TRBV27; size: -; CDR3: CASSLLGDRQETQYF; DNA: TGTGCCAGCAGTTTATTAGGAGACAGACAAGAGACCCAGTACTTC
J: TRBJ2-7; D: -; V: TRBV7-3; size: many; CDR3: CASSLGTANRQYF; DNA: TGTGCCAGCAGCCTTGGGACGGCTAATAGGCAGTACTTC
J: TRBJ2-3; D: -; V: TRBV12-3/TRBV12-4; size: few; CDR3: CASSLATRSTDTQYF; DNA: TGTGCCAGCAGTTTAGCGACTAGGAGCACAGATACGCAGTATTTT
J: TRBJ1-5; D: -; V: TRBV7-6; size: many; CDR3: CASSLESMGQPQHF; DNA: TGTGCCAGCAGCTTAGAATCAATGGGTCAGCCCCAGCATTTT
J: TRBJ1-1; D: TRBD1; V: TRBV27; size: few; CDR3: CASSRTDRALRTEAFF; DNA: TGTGCCAGCAGTCGAACTGACAGGGCACTGAGAACTGAAGCTTTCTTT
J: TRBJ2-7; D: -; V: TRBV29-1; size: -; CDR3: CSGRENPNEQYF; DNA: TGCAGCGGCCGGGAAAACCCCAACGAGCAGTACTTC
J: TRBJ2-2; D: TRBD1; V: TRBV2; size: few; CDR3: CASSEALPGTGDHTGELFF; DNA: TGTGCCAGCAGTGAAGCGCTTCCCGGGACAGGGGACCACACCGGGGAGCTGTTTTTT
J: TRBJ2-3; D: -; V: TRBV12-3/TRBV12-4; size: -; CDR3: CASSLPDSNPTDTQYF; DNA: TGTGCCAGCAGTTTACCGGACTCTAACCCCACAGATACGCAGTATTTT
J: TRBJ2-2; D: -; V: TRBV12-3/TRBV12-4; size: -; CDR3: CASTLENTGELFF; DNA: TGTGCCAGCACCCTAGAGAACACCGGGGAGCTGTTTTTT
J: TRBJ1-4; D: -; V: TRBV4-3; size: -; CDR3: CASSPGERTTNEKLFF; DNA: TGCGCCAGCAGCCCCGGGGAGAGAACCACTAATGAAAAACTGTTTTTT
J: TRBJ2-7; D: TRBD1; V: TRBV3-1; size: -; CDR3: CASSQDGQGAGEQYF; DNA: TGTGCCAGCAGCCAAGATGGACAGGGGGCCGGCGAGCAGTACTTC
J: TRBJ1-5; D: TRBD1; V: TRBV27; size: few; CDR3: CASRAGTGMFSNQPQHF; DNA: TGTGCCAGCAGGGCCGGGACAGGGATGTTTAGCAATCAGCCCCAGCATTTT
J: TRBJ1-1; D: -; V: TRBV19; size: -; CDR3: CASSMGDKDGTEAFF; DNA: TGTGCCAGTAGTATGGGGGATAAAGACGGGACGGAAGCTTTCTTT
J: TRBJ2-4; D: -; V: TRBV29-1; size: -; CDR3: CSVDLAKNIQYF; DNA: TGCAGCGTTGATCTAGCCAAAAACATTCAGTACTTC
J: TRBJ2-2; D: -; V: TRBV10-3; size: once; CDR3: CAVRQESAGELFF; DNA: TGTGCCGTCCGACAGGAATCGGCCGGGGAGCTGTTTTTT
J: TRBJ2-5; D: -; V: TRBV6-5; size: -; CDR3: CASSEQGQETQYF; DNA: TGTGCCAGCAGTGAACAGGGCCAAGAGACCCAGTACTTC
J: TRBJ2-2; D: TRBD1; V: TRBV3-1; size: -; CDR3: CASSLGQWNTGELFF; DNA: TGTGCCAGCAGCCTGGGACAGTGGAACACCGGGGAGCTGTTTTTT
J: TRBJ2-1; D: TRBD2; V: TRBV5-1; size: -; CDR3: CASSFQRGTHNEQFF; DNA: TGCGCCAGCAGCTTTCAGCGGGGCACCCACAATGAGCAGTTCTTC
J: TRBJ1-1; D: -; V: TRBV19; size: few; CDR3: CASRREDSNTEAFF; DNA: TGTGCCAGTAGAAGGGAAGACAGCAACACTGAAGCTTTCTTT
J: TRBJ2-1; D: TRBD2; V: TRBV14; size: few; CDR3: CASSKTSGSYNEQFF; DNA: TGTGCCAGCAGCAAGACTAGCGGCTCCTACAATGAGCAGTTCTTC
J: TRBJ1-2; D: TRBD1; V: TRBV6-4; size: few; CDR3: CASRWDSTSYGYTF; DNA: TGTGCCAGCCGATGGGACAGTACATCCTATGGCTACACCTTC
J: TRBJ1-1; D: -; V: TRBV5-1; size: -; CDR3: CASSPIGREAFF; DNA: TGCGCCAGCAGCCCCATCGGTCGTGAAGCTTTCTTT
J: TRBJ2-1; D: TRBD2; V: TRBV10-3; size: few; CDR3: CAPPASGGVNEQFF; DNA: TGTGCCCCACCGGCTAGCGGGGGGGTCAATGAGCAGTTCTTC
J: TRBJ1-4; D: -; V: TRBV20-1; size: -; CDR3: CSARAQGPRREKLFF; DNA: TGCAGTGCTAGAGCCCAGGGCCCAAGACGGGAAAAACTGTTTTTT
J: TRBJ2-1; D: TRBD2; V: TRBV7-3; size: -; CDR3: CASSSLRTRRNEQFF; DNA: TGTGCCAGCAGCTCGCTCCGGACTAGAAGGAATGAGCAGTTCTTC
J: TRBJ2-2; D: TRBD2; V: TRBV14; size: -; CDR3: CAGRHGASGANTGELFF; DNA: TGTGCCGGCAGGCACGGGGCTAGCGGTGCGAACACCGGGGAGCTGTTTTTT
J: TRBJ2-2; D: -; V: TRBV29-1; size: few; CDR3: CSVRQYANTGELFF; DNA: TGCAGCGTTCGACAGTACGCGAACACCGGGGAGCTGTTTTTT
J: TRBJ2-5; D: -; V: TRBV28; size: -; CDR3: CASSEGGKETQYF; DNA: TGTGCCAGCAGTGAAGGGGGTAAAGAGACCCAGTACTTC
J: TRBJ2-5; D: TRBD1; V: TRBV7-2; size: -; CDR3: CASSLNRGPETQYF; DNA: TGTGCCAGCAGCTTAAACAGGGGCCCAGAGACCCAGTACTTC
J: TRBJ2-7; D: -; V: TRBV7-2; size: -; CDR3: CASSRDTYEQYF; DNA: TGTGCCAGCAGTCGGGACACCTACGAGCAGTACTTC
J: TRBJ2-1; D: -; V: TRBV29-1; size: -; CDR3: CSVGSNEQFF; DNA: TGCAGCGTTGGTAGCAATGAGCAGTTCTTC
J: TRBJ2-3; D: -; V: TRBV7-9; size: once; CDR3: CASSLVQIPSTDTQYF; DNA: TGTGCCAGCAGCTTAGTCCAGATCCCTAGCACAGATACGCAGTATTTT
J: TRBJ2-3; D: TRBD2; V: TRBV29-1; size: -; CDR3: CSVDTSGGEDTQYF; DNA: TGCAGCGTTGATACTAGCGGGGGAGAAGATACGCAGTATTTT
J: TRBJ1-1; D: -; V: TRBV2; size: -; CDR3: CASIGRALDTEAFF; DNA: TGTGCCAGCATCGGCCGGGCCCTGGATACCGAAGCTTTCTTT
J: TRBJ2-7; D: -; V: TRBV20-1; size: -; CDR3: CSARDGGHSYEQYF; DNA: TGCAGTGCTAGAGATGGGGGCCACTCCTACGAGCAGTACTTC
J: TRBJ1-2; D: TRBD1; V: TRBV18; size: -; CDR3: CASSTGQGPYSYTF; DNA: TGTGCCAGCTCAACAGGACAGGGTCCCTATAGCTACACCTTC
J: TRBJ2-3; D: TRBD2; V: TRBV7-6; size: few; CDR3: CASSLRGERGTDTQYF; DNA: TGTGCCAGCAGCTTACGGGGGGAGAGGGGCACAGATACGCAGTATTTT
J: TRBJ2-5; D: -; V: TRBV29-1; size: few; CDR3: CSVLTPGIQETQYF; DNA: TGCAGCGTCCTTACGCCGGGAATCCAAGAGACCCAGTACTTC
J: TRBJ1-5; D: -; V: TRBV12-5; size: -; CDR3: CASGLVQGPQHF; DNA: TGTGCTAGTGGTTTGGTACAGGGGCCCCAGCATTTT
J: TRBJ1-4; D: TRBD1; V: TRBV6-2/TRBV6-3; size: few; CDR3: CASSHPTGVNEKLFF; DNA: TGTGCCAGCAGTCACCCGACAGGGGTTAATGAAAAACTGTTTTTT
J: TRBJ2-1; D: -; V: TRBV9; size: -; CDR3: CASSVAGGRSNNEQFF; DNA: TGTGCCAGCAGCGTAGCTGGCGGCAGGAGCAACAATGAGCAGTTCTTC
J: TRBJ2-2; D: TRBD2; V: TRBV9; size: -; CDR3: CASSPRASGYTGELFF; DNA: TGTGCCAGCAGCCCCCGAGCTAGCGGGTACACCGGGGAGCTGTTTTTT
J: TRBJ2-3; D: TRBD1; V: TRBV3-1; size: -; CDR3: CASSHGKDRVMNADTQYF; DNA: TGTGCCAGCAGCCACGGGAAGGACAGGGTAATGAACGCTGATACGCAGTATTTT
J: TRBJ2-1; D: -; V: TRBV19; size: -; CDR3: CASSIDRRMPNNEQFF; DNA: TGTGCCAGTAGTATAGATAGGCGGATGCCAAACAATGAGCAGTTCTTC
J: TRBJ2-1; D: -; V: TRBV5-1; size: once; CDR3: CASSLSRPPYNEQFF; DNA: TGCGCCAGCAGCTTGTCTCGGCCCCCCTACAATGAGCAGTTCTTC
J: TRBJ1-1; D: -; V: TRBV3-1; size: few; CDR3: CASSPQTGIAFF; DNA: TGTGCCAGCAGCCCTCAAACAGGGATTGCTTTCTTT
J: TRBJ2-3; D: TRBD1; V: TRBV10-1; size: -; CDR3: CASSEHSGGRTDTQYF; DNA: TGCGCCAGCAGTGAGCATTCAGGGGGCAGAACAGATACGCAGTATTTT
J: TRBJ2-1; D: -; V: TRBV29-1; size: -; CDR3: CSVGSAGGEGNEQFF; DNA: TGCAGCGTTGGTAGTGCTGGGGGCGAGGGGAATGAGCAGTTCTTC
J: TRBJ2-5; D: -; V: TRBV29-1; size: many; CDR3: CSVGLETQYF; DNA: TGCAGCGTTGGTCTCGAGACCCAGTACTTC
J: TRBJ1-4; D: -; V: TRBV2; size: few; CDR3: CASSPERQRVTNEKLFF; DNA: TGTGCCAGCAGCCCTGAGAGGCAGCGAGTGACTAATGAAAAACTGTTTTTT